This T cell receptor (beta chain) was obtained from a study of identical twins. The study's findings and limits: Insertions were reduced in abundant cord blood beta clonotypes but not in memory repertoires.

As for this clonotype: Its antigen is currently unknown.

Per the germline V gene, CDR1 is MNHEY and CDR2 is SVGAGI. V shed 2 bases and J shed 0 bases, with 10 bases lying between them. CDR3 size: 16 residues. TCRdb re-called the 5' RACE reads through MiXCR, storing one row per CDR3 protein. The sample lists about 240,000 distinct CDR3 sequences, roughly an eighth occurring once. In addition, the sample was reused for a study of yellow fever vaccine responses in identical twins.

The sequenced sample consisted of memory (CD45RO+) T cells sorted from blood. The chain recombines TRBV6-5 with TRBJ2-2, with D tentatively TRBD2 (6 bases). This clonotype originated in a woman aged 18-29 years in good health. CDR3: CASSYPGTANTGELFF. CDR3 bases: TGTGCCAGCAGTTACCCGGGGACTGCGAACACCGGGGAGCTGTTTTTT.